This TCR beta chain derives from a study of blood T cell repertoires in COVID-19. Sequencing was performed with immunoSEQ multiplex PCR; in TCRdb, only in-frame clones are kept and a portion is missing. This sample has 97,000 or so clones; roughly 92% occur once, and the top ten carry 1.5% to 2.5%. The CDR3 is 15 residues long. Germline lookup yields CDR1 LGHDT and CDR2 YNNKEL (reference sequence). Trimming pared 4 bases from V and 5 bases from J, leaving 17 bases between. The genes are TRBV3-1 (or the pseudogene TRBV3-2) and TRBJ1-1; D unresolved. The TCR comes from a woman in her forties or fifties with COVID-19, enrolled during active disease. The sample consisted of peripheral blood. CDR3 residues: CASSLRGGWGTEAFF. CDR3 coding DNA: TGTGCCAGCAGCCTCCGTGGAGGGTGGGGAACTGAAGCTTTCTTT.